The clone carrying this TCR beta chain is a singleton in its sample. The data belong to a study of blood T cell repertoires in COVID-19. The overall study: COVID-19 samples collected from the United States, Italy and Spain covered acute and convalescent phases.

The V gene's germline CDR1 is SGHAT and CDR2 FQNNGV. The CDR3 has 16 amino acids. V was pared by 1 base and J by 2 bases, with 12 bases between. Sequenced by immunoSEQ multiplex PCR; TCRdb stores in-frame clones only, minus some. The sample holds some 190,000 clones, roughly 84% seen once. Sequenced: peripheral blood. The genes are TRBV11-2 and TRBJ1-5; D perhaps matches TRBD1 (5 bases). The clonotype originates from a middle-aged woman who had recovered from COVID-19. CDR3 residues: CASSLAAGVRNQPQHF. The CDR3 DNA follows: TGTGCCAGCAGCTTAGCCGCGGGGGTGCGCAATCAGCCCCAGCATTTT.